This TCR beta chain appears in the sequencing data of a study of CD8 T cells in ankylosing spondylitis (dated by TCRdb to about 2017). Notes on the research overall: To find TCR variants linked to disease, the study profiled T cell receptor beta repertoires in ankylosing spondylitis patients and healthy donors. Peripheral blood was sampled, and synovial fluid was additionally collected from ankylosing spondylitis patients. The full study cohort comprised approximately 23 ankylosing spondylitis patients and over 95 healthy donors.

Counted from cysteine to phenylalanine, this CDR3 has 14 amino acids. The CDR3 DNA has 42 bases and is translated from base 1. The germline V gene yields SGDLS for CDR1 and YYNGEE for CDR2. Relative to germline, V is 4 bases shorter and J is 1 base shorter, with 10 bases between their ends. What the work shows at the level of the full study, not this receptor alone: Some of the motif variants had been reported before in the synovial fluid and blood of reactive arthritis patients, a finding that suggests common disease-initiation mechanisms. A CD8+ phenotype was shown by the disease-linked clones, which were found at relatively low frequencies in peripheral blood. According to the report, matched synovial fluid samples from ankylosing spondylitis patients were significantly enriched for the disease-linked clones. A TCR beta motif of several highly homologous amino acid variants appeared characteristic of blood from ankylosing spondylitis patients.

This clonotype was picked up many times. There is no known antigen for this receptor. Base qualities are not at hand, and no much larger clone is one base apart. Sequencer: Illumina HiSeq 2500. Quantitative 5'-RACE with molecular barcodes was used to prepare TCR beta libraries. Under the source paper's analysis protocol: To identify disease-linked TCR variants, a new computational method was used, one built on a probabilistic model of VDJ rearrangement. TCRdb reprocessed the public reads (quality trimming at Q25 with fastp, clone calling with MiXCR) and kept in-frame beta chains. Each CDR3 protein appears once, grouped with its most common genes and DNA. TCRdb's processing, not the authors', yielded these V and J calls. The sample contains some 25,000 distinct CDR3 sequences, 2% to 3% of them found a single time. The ten biggest clones cover 7% to 9% of the sample.

The chain is assembled from TRBV9 and TRBJ2-3; too little of a D gene remains to name it. The source material was blood, either unsorted or a sorted T cell fraction (not recorded which). The receptor's source is a female donor with ankylosing spondylitis or in good health (not recorded which). The nucleotides read TGTGCCAGCAGCCCTCGAGAGGGCACAGATACGCAGTATTTT. Translated, this gives CASSPREGTDTQYF.